This paragraph reports one T cell receptor (beta chain). The CDR3 totals 16 residues. V dropped 3 bases and J dropped 6 bases, with 17 bases sitting between them. The germline gives CDR1 MDHEN, CDR2 SYDVKM. The data belong to a study of T cell changes during pregnancy in multiple sclerosis. Sequencing was performed with immunoSEQ multiplex PCR; in TCRdb, only in-frame clones are kept and a portion is missing. The sample has around 50,000 clones, roughly nine tenths seen once; the top ten hold just under 0.2%. The V and J genes are TRBV28 and TRBJ2-2, with D perhaps matching TRBD1 (5 bases). This TCR was sampled from a female donor with multiple sclerosis, enrolled in a pregnancy study. Source: CD4+ T cells from peripheral blood mononuclear cells, taken in the second trimester of pregnancy. The CDR3 sequence: CASSFRNRILAGELFF. The DNA of the CDR3 is TGTGCCAGCAGTTTTAGGAACAGGATATTGGCCGGGGAGCTGTTTTTT.